Following are 10 T cell receptor beta chains from one sample sequenced in a study of regulatory T cells in long-lasting Graves disease. HTBI primers from iRepertoire and Arm-PCR of CDR3 regions yielded the TCR beta libraries. TCRdb fed the multiplex PCR reads into MiXCR, producing one record per CDR3 protein. The repertoire includes 650,000 to 850,000 distinct CDR3 sequences, roughly 30% of them detected once, and under 55% sits in the top ten. Time point: persistent/refractory GD, antithyroid drugs over 5 years with positive TRAb. Researchers made the TCR library from RNA that was extracted from PBMCs. Here the sequenced sample was peripheral blood mononuclear cells (PBMCs), taken when the disease was refractory, from a patient treated with antithyroid drugs. The receptors here all came from a female donor with Graves disease.

This clonotype has a count of ten or more. This chain connects TRBV6-5 to TRBJ1-2; a possible D gene is TRBD1 (5 bases). V was shortened by 2 bases and J by 4 bases, with 11 bases between the two germline ends. Germline lookup yields CDR1 MNHEY and CDR2 SVGAGI. This CDR3 is built from 14 residues. The CDR3 loop is CASSYTREGYGYTF. CDR3 nucleotide sequence: TGTGCCAGCAGTTACACCAGGGAAGGCTATGGCTACACCTTC.

The chain uses TRBV18 and TRBJ1-1; possibly TRBD1 for D (6 bases). The length of the CDR3 is 16 residues. The germline gives CDR1 KGHSH, CDR2 LQKENI. V lost 4 bases and J 1 base, leaving 16 bases between the germline ends. The CDR3 nucleotides read TGTGCCAGCTCACTTAAAATTTCACAGGGGAACACTGAAGCTTTCTTT. Residues: CASSLKISQGNTEAFF.

The table lists this clonotype with a few counts. The chain recombines TRBV27 with TRBJ1-2; the D is unclear. V lost 6 bases and J lost 1, with 15 bases in between. The CDR3 length is 15 residues. Germline V gene lookup returns CDR1 MNHEY and CDR2 SMNVEV (reference sequence). CDR3 sequence: CASRRKGPYNYGYTF. The CDR3 nucleotides are TGTGCCAGCAGACGAAAAGGGCCATATAACTATGGCTACACCTTC.

CDR3 protein: CASSLFRGSYGYTF. The CDR3, as DNA: TGTGCCAGCAGCTTATTCCGGGGGAGCTATGGCTACACCTTC. This chain connects TRBV7-8 to TRBJ1-2, with TRBD1 as a possible D gene (5 bases). Germline V gene sequence: CDR1 SGHVS, CDR2 FQNEAQ. The CDR3 runs to 14 residues. V lost 2 bases, J lost 4 bases, and 11 bases lay in between.

With regard to this clonotype: A read error may produce the germline difference seen at one junction end. The J gene is TRBJ1-1, the V gene TRBV5-1; D is possibly TRBD1 (5 bases). The germline V gene has CDR1 SGHRS and CDR2 YFSETQ. The length of the CDR3 is 14 residues. The CDR3 DNA is TGTGCCAGCAGCTTAGCCGGGGGAGACACTGAAGCTTTCTTT. This encodes CASSLAGGDTEAFF.

This clonotype was found a few times. This may be a read error, as it is one base from a much larger clone. The chain links TRBV2 to TRBJ1-4; no firm D call. The length of the CDR3 is 14 residues. Germline V gene data show CDR1 as SNHLY and CDR2 as FYNNEI. The CDR3 nucleotides are TGTGTCAGCAGTGTGACATGGATGGATGAAAAACTGTTTTTT. Protein: CVSSVTWMDEKLFF.

The V call is TRBV29-1, the J call TRBJ1-4, with unresolved D. CDR1 SQVTM and CDR2 ANQGSEA come from the germline V gene. The CDR3 runs to 15 residues. The ends were cut back, 4 bases at V and 0 bases at J, with 12 bases in the middle. The CDR3 loop reads CSVAETLATNEKLFF. The CDR3 DNA follows: TGCAGCGTTGCAGAGACACTTGCAACTAATGAAAAACTGTTTTTT.

The genes are TRBV28 and TRBJ1-5; D may be TRBD1 (5 bases). The CDR3 runs to 15 residues. V lost 1 base to trimming and J lost 4 bases, with 11 bases between them. Germline V gene sequence: CDR1 MDHEN, CDR2 SYDVKM. The CDR3 DNA reads as TGTGCCAGCAGTTTATCCGGGACTAGAAATCAGCCCCAGCATTTT. This sequence encodes CASSLSGTRNQPQHF.

The CDR3 region has the DNA TGCAGCGTTCGCTTGGGGCCGCACGAGCAGTACTTC. It is translated as CSVRLGPHEQYF. The J gene is TRBJ2-7, the V gene TRBV29-1, with D perhaps TRBD1 (5 bases). From germline, CDR1 is SQVTM and CDR2 ANQGSEA. The CDR3 covers 12 residues. Trimming took 5 bases from V and 5 from J, leaving 13 bases between them.

The sample holds many counts of this clonotype. V gene TRBV12-3 or TRBV12-4 combines with J gene TRBJ1-4, with a weak D call TRBD1 (5 bases). V lost 6 bases, J lost 4 bases, and 15 bases lay in between. The CDR3 runs to 15 residues. For the CDR3, the DNA is TGTGCCAGCAGCCCACCGGGACGGGTTAATGAAAAACTGTTTTTT. Translating gives CASSPPGRVNEKLFF.